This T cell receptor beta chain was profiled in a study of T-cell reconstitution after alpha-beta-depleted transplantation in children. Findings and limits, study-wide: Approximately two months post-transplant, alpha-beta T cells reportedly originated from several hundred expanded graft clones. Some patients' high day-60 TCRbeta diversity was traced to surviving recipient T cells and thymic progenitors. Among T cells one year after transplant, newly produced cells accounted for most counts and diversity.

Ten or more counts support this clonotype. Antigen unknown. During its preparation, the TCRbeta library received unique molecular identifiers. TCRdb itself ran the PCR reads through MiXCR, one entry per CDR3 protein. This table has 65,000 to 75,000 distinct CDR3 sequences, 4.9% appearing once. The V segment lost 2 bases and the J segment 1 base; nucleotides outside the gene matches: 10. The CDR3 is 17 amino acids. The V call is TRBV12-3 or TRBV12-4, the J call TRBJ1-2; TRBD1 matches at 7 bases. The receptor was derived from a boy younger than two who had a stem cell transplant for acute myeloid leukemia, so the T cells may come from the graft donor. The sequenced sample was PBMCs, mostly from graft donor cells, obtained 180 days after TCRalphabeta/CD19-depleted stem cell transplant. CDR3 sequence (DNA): TGTGCCAGCAGTTTACCGGGACAGAGTCTCCTTAACTATGGCTACACCTTC. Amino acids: CASSLPGQSLLNYGYTF.